The sequence of this TCR beta chain was determined in a study of blood T cell repertoires in COVID-19. For the study at large: PBMCs, B-cell-depleted T cells, or T cells provided the cDNA or gDNA that made up the material.

The germline V gene has CDR1 SEHNR and CDR2 FQNEAQ (reference sequence). This CDR3 contains 16 residues. V was clipped by 4 bases and J by 4 bases; unmatched bases: 11. Here immunoSEQ multiplex PCR was the method, and the copy in TCRdb shows in-frame clones only, minus some. The sample holds roughly 250,000 clones, around 82% seen once. The rearrangement links TRBV7-9 to TRBJ2-7, with 9 bases matching TRBD1. This TCR was sampled from a human donor in a cohort sampled during active COVID-19. The sequencing input was peripheral blood. The chain's CDR3 is CASSSIIGTGRYEQYF. CDR3 nucleotides: TGTGCCAGCAGCTCAATCATCGGGACAGGGAGGTACGAGCAGTACTTC.